Each of the 25 T cell receptor beta chains below was sequenced from the same sample in a study of blood T cell repertoires in COVID-19. Some clones are missing from TCRdb's copy, which holds only in-frame ones; the method was immunoSEQ multiplex PCR. The profile shows approximately 450,000 clones, nearly 90% of them singletons. The sample comprised PBMCs or T cells enriched from blood (not recorded which). Every receptor here comes from a woman under 30 with acute COVID-19.

The chain combines TRBV6-4 with TRBJ1-1; the D gene is possibly TRBD1 (5 bases). The V end lost 5 bases, the J end lost 2 bases, and 12 bases lay between the germline ends. This CDR3 region has 14 residues. The germline CDR1 and CDR2 sequences are MRHNA and SNTAGT. Here the CDR3 reads CASSPGGANTEAFF. CDR3 DNA: TGTGCCAGCAGTCCTGGAGGGGCCAACACTGAAGCTTTCTTT.

The chain employs TRBV5-6 and TRBJ2-3, with D perhaps matching TRBD1 (6 bases). V lost 2 bases to trimming and J lost 4 bases, with 11 bases between them. This CDR3 comprises 14 residues. Germline V gene sequence: CDR1 SGHDT, CDR2 YYEEEE. The CDR3 spells CASSFRQVPDTQYF. DNA for the CDR3: TGTGCCAGCAGCTTCAGACAGGTACCAGATACGCAGTATTTT.

This chain links TRBV7-2 with TRBJ1-5; D uncertain. CDR3 length: 15 amino acids. Trimming took 1 base from V and 5 from J, leaving 12 bases between them. The germline V gene has CDR1 SGHTA and CDR2 FQGNSA. In DNA, the CDR3 is TGTGCCAGCAGCTTAGACGGGGTGGCGCATCAGCCCCAGCATTTT. It encodes CASSLDGVAHQPQHF.

The chain uses TRBV5-4 and TRBJ1-3; the match to TRBD1 covers 7 bases. The junction had 4 bases not matched to a gene; V was cut back by 6 bases and J by 4 bases. Germline-derived CDR1 and CDR2 are SGHNT and YYREEE (reference sequence). This CDR3 is 13 amino acids long. CDR3 amino acids: CASKTGTGNTIYF. The CDR3 region has the DNA TGTGCCAGCAAGACAGGGACCGGAAACACCATATATTTT.

The chain joins TRBV9 to TRBJ2-1; a weak D match, TRBD2 (5 bases). The length of the CDR3 is 12 residues. Trimming shortened V by 3 bases and J by 12 bases, and 13 bases separated the two germline ends. Germline V gene sequence: CDR1 SGDLS, CDR2 YYNGEE. The CDR3 DNA sequence: TGTGCCAGCAGCGGGACTCTAGGACCGCAGTTCTTC. Translated, it gives CASSGTLGPQFF. Full variable domain (rest looked up from reference TRBV9 and TRBJ2-1): DSGVTQTPKHLITATGQRVTLRCSPRSGDLSVYWYQQSLDQGLQFLIQYYNGEERAKGNILERFSAQQFPDLHSELNLSSLELGDSALYFCASSGTLGPQFFGPGTRLTVL.

J is TRBJ2-6 and V is TRBV28; 8 positions agree with TRBD1. Germline CDR1 MDHEN, CDR2 SYDVKM. This CDR3 spans 19 amino acids. V trimming: 4 bases; J trimming: 0 bases; junction bases outside the gene matches: 11. CDR3 coding DNA: TGTGCCAGCAGTTCCCGGGACAGGACCCGCGTCTCTGGGGCCAACGTCCTGACTTTC. Translated: CASSSRDRTRVSGANVLTF.

The gene calls are TRBV6-2 or TRBV6-3 and TRBJ2-4; TRBD1 matches at 9 bases. The CDR3 runs to 16 residues. Germline V CDR1 and CDR2: MNHEY, SVGEGT. Trimming took 3 bases from V and 3 from J; bases not matched to a gene: 6. In DNA form, the CDR3 reads TGTGCCAGCAGTTATTACAGGGGGCAAGGCAAAAACATTCAGTACTTC. This encodes CASSYYRGQGKNIQYF.

The sample holds one count of this clone. The J gene is TRBJ1-1, the V gene TRBV3-1 (or the pseudogene TRBV3-2); perhaps TRBD1 as D (6 bases). With 3 bases removed from V and 6 bases from J, the gap between germline ends came to 14 bases. There are 14 residues in the CDR3. CDR1 is LGHDT and CDR2 is YNNKEL in the germline V gene (reference sequence). CDR3 in DNA: TGTGCCAGCAGCCAGGGGACACCCAAGGCTGAAGCTTTCTTT. Protein sequence: CASSQGTPKAEAFF.

The chain links TRBV19 to TRBJ2-2; 13 positions match TRBD2. Per germline, CDR1 LNHDA and CDR2 SQIVND (reference sequence). V shed 6 bases and J 6 bases; nucleotides not matched to a gene: 7. This CDR3 has 16 amino acids. CDR3 bases: TGTGCCAGTAGACGGGATGGACTAGCGGGGGCCGGGGAGCTGTTTTTT. Amino acid sequence: CASRRDGLAGAGELFF.

V is TRBV19 and J is TRBJ1-5; TRBD1 agrees at 8 bases. The CDR3 length is 16 residues. Germline lookup yields CDR1 LNHDA and CDR2 SQIVND (reference sequence). Losses at the gene ends were 7 bases for V and 7 bases for J; bases not matched to a gene: 15. CDR3 sequence (DNA): TGTGCCAGTACCCCCGAAGGGTACAGGGGGGACCAGCCCCAGCATTTT. Protein: CASTPEGYRGDQPQHF. The variable domain in full, with the rest retrieved from reference TRBV19 and TRBJ1-5, is DGGITQSPKYLFRKEGQNVTLSCEQNLNHDAMYWYRQDPGQGLRLIYYSQIVNDFQKGDIAEGYSVSREKKESFPLTVTSAQKNPTAFYLCASTPEGYRGDQPQHFGDGTRLSIL.

The chain links TRBV19 to TRBJ1-4; TRBD1 is a possible D gene (6 bases). The CDR3 covers 15 residues. Germline assignment: CDR1 LNHDA and CDR2 SQIVND (reference sequence). The V end was cut by 4 bases, the J end by 8 bases, with 17 bases between. The DNA of the CDR3 is TGTGCCAGTAGTAGCGAAGGCAGGGGTGGAGAAAAACTGTTTTTT. It translates to CASSSEGRGGEKLFF.

The chain couples TRBV2 to TRBJ2-5, with 12 bases identical to TRBD1. From germline, CDR1 is SNHLY and CDR2 FYNNEI. With V trimmed by 7 bases and J by 7 bases, 13 bases remained unmatched. This CDR3 has 16 amino acids. In DNA form, the CDR3 reads TGTGCCAGCACAAGGGTGGGACAGGGGGCTTCGGGGACCCAGTACTTC. Translating gives CASTRVGQGASGTQYF.

The chain joins TRBV12-3 or TRBV12-4 to TRBJ1-5; D perhaps matches TRBD1 (6 bases). V was trimmed by 5 bases and J by 6 bases, leaving 8 bases between them. This CDR3 region has 12 residues. CDR3 region: CASSTGTQPQHF. CDR3 sequence (DNA): TGTGCCAGCAGTACAGGGACTCAGCCCCAGCATTTT.

In DNA, the CDR3 is TGTGCCAGCAGTTTAGCAGGTTCGGATACGCAGTATTTT. Protein product: CASSLAGSDTQYF. The chain couples TRBV27 to TRBJ2-3, with D unclear. The CDR3 totals 13 residues. CDR1 is MNHEY, CDR2 SMNVEV, per germline (reference sequence). The V end was cut by 2 bases, the J end by 6 bases, with 9 bases between.

The V and J genes are TRBV2 and TRBJ1-5; D is uncertain. Germline V gene data show CDR1 as SNHLY and CDR2 as FYNNEI. V shed 5 bases and J shed 4 bases, with 21 bases lying between them. This CDR3 spans 17 amino acids. In DNA form, the CDR3 reads TGTGCCAGCAGTTGGCCAAATTCCGGGGTTGGTAATCAGCCCCAGCATTTT. Translation: CASSWPNSGVGNQPQHF.

This clone was seen once. The rearrangement links TRBV28 to TRBJ2-3; TRBD2 matches at 9 bases. Trimming took 7 bases from V and 2 from J; bases not matched to a gene: 4. The CDR3 consists of 14 residues. Germline values: CDR1 MDHEN, CDR2 SYDVKM. Here the CDR3 reads CASTSGTPTDTQYF. CDR3 nucleotides: TGTGCCAGCACTAGCGGGACTCCCACAGATACGCAGTATTTT.

The J gene is TRBJ1-6, the V gene TRBV28; TRBD1 agrees at 7 bases. CDR1 and CDR2 (germline): MDHEN, SYDVKM. V gave up 5 bases and J gave up 7 bases; unmatched junction bases: 5. The CDR3 is 14 amino acids. Written as DNA, the CDR3 is TGTGCCAGCAGTCCACCAGGGGGGAATTCACCCCTCCACTTT. Its translation: CASSPPGGNSPLHF.

The chain joins TRBV7-9 to TRBJ2-5; 7 bases are a match to TRBD2. This CDR3 spans 15 amino acids. V was pared by 3 bases and J by 4 bases, with 8 bases of the junction left unmatched. Germline values: CDR1 SEHNR, CDR2 FQNEAQ (reference sequence). CDR3 region: CASSFLLARGETQYF. The CDR3 DNA sequence: TGTGCCAGCAGCTTCCTACTAGCGAGGGGAGAGACCCAGTACTTC. The full variable domain, in which reference TRBV7-9 and TRBJ2-5 provide the parts outside the CDR3, is DTGVSQNPRHKITKRGQNVTFRCDPISEHNRLYWYRQTLGQGPEFLTYFQNEAQLEKSRLLSDRFSAERPKGSFSTLEIQRTEQGDSAMYLCASSFLLARGETQYFGPGTRLLVL.

The V and J genes are TRBV9 and TRBJ2-3; a possible D gene is TRBD1 (6 bases). Germline CDR1 is SGDLS and CDR2 is YYNGEE. The CDR3 has 16 residues. The V end lost 2 bases, the J end lost 4 bases, and 17 bases lay between the germline ends. The CDR3 spells CASSVYRGQSSDTQYF. DNA of the CDR3: TGTGCCAGCAGCGTTTATCGAGGACAGTCATCAGATACGCAGTATTTT.

The chain uses TRBV2 and TRBJ2-7, with D tentatively TRBD1 (5 bases). Germline V gives CDR1 SNHLY, CDR2 FYNNEI. The CDR3 has 17 amino acids. The V gene lost 2 bases and the J gene lost 2 bases, with 19 bases spanning the gap. DNA of the CDR3: TGTGCCAGCAGTGAAACGGAAGTGGACAACCTCACCTACGAGCAGTACTTC. Translating it yields CASSETEVDNLTYEQYF.

The chain is built from TRBV6-5 and TRBJ1-5; maybe TRBD1 (6 bases). Deletions cut 5 bases from V and 7 bases from J, with 15 bases between. Germline CDR1 reads MNHEY; CDR2 reads SVGAGI. The CDR3 has 14 amino acids. The DNA of the CDR3 is TGTGCCAGCAGTATACAGGGCTTGGAGCAGCCCCAGCATTTT. Its translation: CASSIQGLEQPQHF.

This clone was seen a few times. CDR3 in DNA: TGTGCCAGCGGGCGGACTAGCGGGAGTCGGTACAATGAGCAGTTCTTC. Amino acid sequence: CASGRTSGSRYNEQFF. The chain employs TRBV2 and TRBJ2-1, with 13 bases matching TRBD2. Trimming took 8 bases from V and 4 from J; bases not matched to a gene: 8. The CDR3 extends over 16 amino acids. Germline lookup yields CDR1 SNHLY and CDR2 FYNNEI.

The rearrangement links TRBV7-6 to TRBJ2-5; TRBD1 matches at 7 bases. J lost 1 base, V lost 6 bases, and 5 bases had no gene match. The CDR3 runs to 14 residues. Germline V CDR1 and CDR2: SGHVS, FNYEAQ. The CDR3 sequence is CASSQGTVQETQYF. The CDR3 bases are TGTGCCAGCAGTCAAGGGACAGTCCAAGAGACCCAGTACTTC.

V is TRBV25-1 and J is TRBJ1-1, with TRBD1 matching over 7 bases. CDR1 and CDR2 (germline): MGHDK, SYGVNS. This CDR3 has 15 amino acids. V shed 7 bases, J shed 1 base, and the junction held 9 bases outside the gene matches. The CDR3 sequence is CASTPGGTANTEAFF. The CDR3 DNA reads as TGTGCCAGCACCCCGGGTGGGACAGCGAACACTGAAGCTTTCTTT.

This clone was recorded once. This rearrangement joins TRBV4-2 to TRBJ2-7, with 9 nucleotides matching TRBD1. Germline CDR1 reads LGHNA; CDR2 reads YNFKEQ. The V and J ends lost 5 bases and 6 bases, in that order; junction bases with no gene match: 11. The CDR3 is 15 residues long. This CDR3 is CASSSPGTGRFEQYF. In DNA, the CDR3 is TGTGCCAGCAGCTCTCCCGGGACAGGGAGGTTCGAGCAGTACTTC.